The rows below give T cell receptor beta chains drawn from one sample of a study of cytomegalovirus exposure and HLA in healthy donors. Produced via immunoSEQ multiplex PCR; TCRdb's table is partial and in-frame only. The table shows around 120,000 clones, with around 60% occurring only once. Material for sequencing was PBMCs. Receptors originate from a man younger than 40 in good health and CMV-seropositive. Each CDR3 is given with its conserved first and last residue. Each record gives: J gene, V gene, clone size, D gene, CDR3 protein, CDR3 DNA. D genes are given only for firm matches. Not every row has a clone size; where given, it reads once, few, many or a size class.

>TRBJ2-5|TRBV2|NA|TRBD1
CASRSGQGETQYF
TGTGCCAGCAGATCGGGACAGGGTGAGACCCAGTACTTC
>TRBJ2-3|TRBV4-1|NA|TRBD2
CASSPTLAGGANTQYF
TGCGCCAGCAGCCCCACACTAGCGGGGGGTGCCAATACGCAGTATTTT
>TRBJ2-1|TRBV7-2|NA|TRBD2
CASSLSGLGIHEQFF
TGTGCCAGCAGCTTATCGGGACTAGGTATCCATGAGCAGTTCTTC
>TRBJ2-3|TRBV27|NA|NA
CASTPRGGQGENTQYF
TGTGCCAGCACCCCTCGGGGGGGACAGGGAGAGAATACGCAGTATTTT
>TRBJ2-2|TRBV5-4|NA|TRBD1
CASSLRGQGLIGELFF
TGTGCCAGCAGCTTGAGGGGACAGGGGCTTATCGGGGAGCTGTTTTTT
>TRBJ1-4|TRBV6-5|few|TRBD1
CASSYSFGTGDEKLFF
TGTGCCAGCAGTTATTCGTTCGGGACAGGGGATGAAAAACTGTTTTTT
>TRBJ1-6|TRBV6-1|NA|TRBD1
CATDRGDSPLHF
TGTGCCACCGACAGGGGTGATTCACCCCTCCACTTT
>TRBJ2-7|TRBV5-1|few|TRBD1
CASSPGQGNEQYF
TGCGCCAGCAGCCCTGGACAGGGAAACGAGCAGTACTTC
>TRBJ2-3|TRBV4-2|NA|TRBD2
CASSQSRLADRDTQYF
TGTGCCAGCAGCCAGAGTCGACTAGCGGATAGGGATACGCAGTATTTT
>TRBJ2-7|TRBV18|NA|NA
CASSPRRGQSYEQYF
TGTGCCAGCTCACCACGAAGGGGCCAATCCTACGAGCAGTACTTC
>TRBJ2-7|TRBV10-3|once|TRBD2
CAIRLSGGAGEQYF
TGTGCCATCAGACTTAGCGGGGGGGCCGGCGAGCAGTACTTC
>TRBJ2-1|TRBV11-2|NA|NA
CASSHLRGAWNEQFF
TGTGCCAGCAGCCACCTTCGGGGGGCCTGGAATGAGCAGTTCTTC
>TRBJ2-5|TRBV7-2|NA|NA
CASSSGAGRSETQYF
TGTGCCAGCAGCTCCGGGGCAGGGAGGTCGGAGACCCAGTACTTC
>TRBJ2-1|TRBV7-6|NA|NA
CASSPQGIGDEQFF
TGTGCCAGCAGTCCTCAGGGGATCGGCGATGAGCAGTTCTTC
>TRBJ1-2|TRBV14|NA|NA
CASSQDDSYGYTF
TGTGCCAGCAGCCAAGATGATAGCTATGGCTACACCTTC
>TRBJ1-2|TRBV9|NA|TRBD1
CASSTYDREEWKVYGYTF
TGTGCCAGCAGTACATACGACAGGGAAGAATGGAAAGTCTATGGCTACACCTTC